This passage covers 6 T cell receptor beta chains from one sample sequenced in a study of T cells after yellow fever vaccination. TCRdb re-called the 5' RACE reads through MiXCR, storing one row per CDR3 protein. The profile covers around 340,000 distinct CDR3 sequences, with roughly 9.4% appearing a single time and around 17% taken by the ten largest. The material was PBMCs, obtained on the day of the first yellow fever vaccination. The receptors were sampled from a man younger than 35 who received the YFV17D yellow fever vaccine.

This clonotype was observed a handful of times. The J gene is TRBJ1-3, the V gene TRBV5-7, with TRBD1 matching over 9 bases. TRBV5-7 has ORF status, its function being uncertain. This CDR3 region has 17 residues. V lost 1 base and J lost 0; bases outside the gene matches: 5. CDR3 region: CASSLSGTGPSGNTIYF. The CDR3, as DNA: TGTGCCAGCAGCTTGTCAGGGACAGGGCCCTCTGGAAACACCATATATTTT.

The chain couples TRBV19 to TRBJ2-3, with D perhaps being TRBD1 or TRBD2 (5 bases each). V lost 7 bases and J 0 bases, leaving 11 bases between the germline ends. CDR3 length: 14 residues. Germline assignment: CDR1 LNHDA and CDR2 SQIVND (reference sequence). CDR3 nucleotide sequence: TGTGCCAGTAAACCGGGACCGAGCACAGATACGCAGTATTTT. Amino acid sequence: CASKPGPSTDTQYF.

The chain couples TRBV6-2 or TRBV6-3 to TRBJ2-2, with no clear D. This CDR3 has 19 amino acids. CDR1 is MNHEY, CDR2 SVGEGT, per germline. V was cut by 6 bases and J by 7 bases, with 30 bases left in between. The CDR3 here is CASRPSYIGPLVTRGELFF. Here the CDR3 DNA reads TGTGCCAGCAGGCCTTCTTATATTGGGCCCTTGGTTACTCGCGGGGAGCTGTTTTTT.

The chain combines TRBV19 with TRBJ2-7; D is undetermined. CDR3 length: 16 amino acids. The ends were cut back, 2 bases at V and 0 bases at J, with 14 bases in the middle. CDR1 and CDR2 (germline): LNHDA, SQIVND (reference sequence). The chain's CDR3 is CASSIMGSPYSYEQYF. The CDR3 nucleotides are TGTGCCAGTAGTATAATGGGCAGTCCTTACTCCTACGAGCAGTACTTC.

This chain uses TRBV15 with TRBJ2-3; 12 bases fit TRBD2. This CDR3 has 16 amino acids. V shed 5 bases, J shed 1 base, and the junction held 4 bases outside the gene matches. CDR1 and CDR2 from the germline V gene are LNHNV and YYDKDF (reference sequence). CDR3 sequence: CATSPRLAGGTDTQYF. CDR3 nucleotide sequence: TGTGCCACCAGCCCTCGACTAGCGGGGGGCACAGATACGCAGTATTTT.

This clonotype has at least ten counts. This chain joins TRBV28 and TRBJ2-1; 9 nucleotides align to TRBD1. With V trimmed by 5 bases and J by 10 bases, 18 bases remained unmatched. This CDR3 contains 17 residues. Germline V lookup: CDR1 MDHEN, CDR2 SYDVKM. The CDR3 nucleotides are TGTGCCAGCAGTCCGATCCTGGGACAGGGCCCCGGGGGGGAGCAGTTCTTC. This translates into CASSPILGQGPGGEQFF.